This TCR beta chain appears in the sequencing data of a study of blood T cell repertoires in COVID-19. Background on the study: From the United States, Italy and Spain came samples of acute and convalescent COVID-19. Sources were T cells, B-cell-depleted T cells, or PBMCs; the material itself was cDNA or gDNA.

Authors' processing steps: Estimation of nucleated cell counts was performed using reference gene primer amplification. TCRdb's table, derived via immunoSEQ multiplex PCR, lists solely in-frame clones and lacks some. V and J calls and clone size are copied from that table; D and trimming were computed from the DNA. The profile shows over 200,000 clones, 65% to 90% of them singletons. The study drew participants aged about 18 to 89 years from 24 US areas. V shed 4 bases and J shed 14 bases, with 16 bases lying between them. Germline V gene sequence: CDR1 LGHDT, CDR2 YNNKEL (reference sequence). This CDR3 contains 12 residues.

The chain couples TRBV3-1 (or the pseudogene TRBV3-2) to TRBJ2-3; D is perhaps TRBD1 (5 bases). Sequenced material: PBMCs or T cells enriched from blood (not recorded which). This receptor was obtained from a woman aged 45-65 years with acute COVID-19. The DNA for the CDR3 is TGTGCCAGCAGCCCCGGAGATACAGGATGGTATTTT. It translates to CASSPGDTGWYF.